A selection of T cell receptor beta chains follows, all from one sample in a study of identical twins. TCRdb re-called the 5' RACE reads through MiXCR, storing one row per CDR3 protein. The table has 510,000 or so distinct CDR3 sequences, 15% seen once. The same data also went into a second study, on yellow fever vaccine responses in identical twins.

The source material was CD4+ T cells sorted from blood. The receptors come from a woman aged 18-35 years in good health. The CDR3 runs from the conserved cysteine through the conserved F or W. D genes are given only for firm matches. Some rows mark clone size as missing; the rest say once, few, many or name a class of expanded clone.

d_gene	v_gene	j_gene	abundance	CDR3aa	CDR3nt
TRBD1	TRBV18	TRBJ2-5	.	CASSPKTGGAGETQYF	TGTGCCAGCTCACCAAAGACAGGGGGCGCGGGGGAGACCCAGTACTTC
.	TRBV7-6	TRBJ2-1	once	CASRPIEYNEQFF	TGTGCCAGCCGACCTATAGAATACAATGAGCAGTTCTTC
TRBD1	TRBV29-1	TRBJ2-5	.	CSLGDRQETQYF	TGCAGCCTTGGGGACAGGCAAGAGACCCAGTACTTC
.	TRBV18	TRBJ1-1	.	CASSPPGGDGYTEAFF	TGTGCCAGCTCACCCCCGGGAGGGGATGGGTACACTGAAGCTTTCTTT
.	TRBV6-5	TRBJ2-1	.	CASSYSGDYNEQFF	TGTGCCAGCAGTTACTCAGGAGACTACAATGAGCAGTTCTTC
.	TRBV20-1	TRBJ2-1	few	CSALETHQPYNEQFF	TGCAGTGCTCTAGAGACTCATCAACCTTACAATGAGCAGTTCTTC
.	TRBV28	TRBJ2-7	.	CASSFQIAGMGSYEQYF	TGTGCCAGCAGTTTCCAGATTGCGGGTATGGGGTCCTACGAGCAGTACTTC
.	TRBV20-1	TRBJ2-5	.	CSASRDSQETQYF	TGCAGTGCTAGCCGGGACTCCCAAGAGACCCAGTACTTC
.	TRBV5-1	TRBJ2-2	few	CASSLNPRQTAGELFF	TGCGCCAGCAGCTTGAATCCCCGACAGACCGCCGGGGAGCTGTTTTTT
.	TRBV20-1	TRBJ2-2	many	CSAREAGYSGELFF	TGCAGTGCTAGGGAAGCAGGGTACTCCGGGGAGCTGTTTTTT
.	TRBV27	TRBJ2-3	.	CASNPLGDYSTDTQYF	TGTGCCAGCAACCCATTGGGCGACTATAGCACAGATACGCAGTATTTT
TRBD1	TRBV10-3	TRBJ1-2	.	CAISHRDSTNYGYTF	TGTGCCATCAGTCACCGGGACAGCACTAACTATGGCTACACCTTC
.	TRBV5-1	TRBJ2-3	.	CASSTDGTRGTDTQYF	TGCGCCAGCAGCACGGATGGTACTAGAGGGACAGATACGCAGTATTTT
.	TRBV12-3/TRBV12-4	TRBJ1-1	few	CASTGEGFTEAFF	TGTGCCAGCACGGGGGAGGGTTTCACTGAAGCTTTCTTT
TRBD2	TRBV11-1	TRBJ2-2	many	CASSSGIGLAANTGELFF	TGTGCCAGCAGCTCGGGAATTGGACTAGCGGCGAACACCGGGGAGCTGTTTTTT
.	TRBV10-3	TRBJ1-1	few	CAISVGQNTEAFF	TGTGCCATCAGTGTAGGCCAGAACACTGAAGCTTTCTTT
.	TRBV5-4	TRBJ1-3	.	CASSSQEGHTIYF	TGTGCCAGCAGCTCACAGGAGGGACACACCATATATTTT
.	TRBV5-1	TRBJ2-6	few	CASSRWDKGVAGANVLTF	TGCGCCAGCAGCCGCTGGGACAAGGGTGTTGCGGGGGCCAACGTCCTGACTTTC
.	TRBV20-1	TRBJ2-5	.	CSARAMDQETQYF	TGCAGTGCTAGGGCGATGGATCAAGAGACCCAGTACTTC
TRBD1	TRBV12-3/TRBV12-4	TRBJ1-2	.	CASSRTGGLNYGYTF	TGTGCCAGCAGCCGCACAGGGGGCTTGAACTATGGCTACACCTTC
.	TRBV11-2	TRBJ1-1	few	CASRPDGGTEVFF	TGTGCCAGCAGGCCGGATGGTGGGACTGAAGTTTTCTTT
.	TRBV10-3	TRBJ2-2	.	CASHRQNTGELFF	TGTGCCTCCCATCGACAGAACACCGGGGAGCTGTTTTTT
TRBD2	TRBV14	TRBJ2-1	.	CASSLMTGTSVYNEQFF	TGTGCCAGCAGCCTCATGACCGGGACTAGTGTCTACAATGAGCAGTTCTTC
.	TRBV2	TRBJ2-5	.	CASSGVAQETQYF	TGTGCCAGCTCAGGGGTCGCCCAAGAGACCCAGTACTTC
TRBD1	TRBV12-3/TRBV12-4	TRBJ2-1	.	CASGSTGDSYNEQFF	TGTGCCAGCGGATCGACAGGGGATAGTTACAATGAGCAGTTCTTC
.	TRBV6-1	TRBJ2-5	few	CASSPTRSETQYF	TGTGCCAGCAGCCCCACTAGGTCGGAGACCCAGTACTTC
.	TRBV15	TRBJ2-1	few	CATSTGETGPQFF	TGTGCCACCAGCACTGGTGAGACGGGACCACAGTTCTTC
TRBD1	TRBV6-1	TRBJ2-5	few	CASSPDRVETQYF	TGTGCCAGCAGTCCGGACAGGGTTGAGACCCAGTACTTC
TRBD1	TRBV5-1	TRBJ2-5	few	CASSSARDRDRKETQYF	TGCGCCAGCAGTTCGGCCCGGGACAGGGACAGAAAAGAGACCCAGTACTTC
.	TRBV7-9	TRBJ2-1	.	CASSPTTPLYNEQFF	TGTGCCAGCAGCCCGACGACTCCACTGTACAATGAGCAGTTCTTC
.	TRBV9	TRBJ2-3	.	CASSVGGTAGLHDTQYF	TGTGCCAGCAGCGTAGGGGGAACGGCGGGGTTACACGATACGCAGTATTTT
.	TRBV6-5	TRBJ1-1	few	CASSYEAGNTEAFF	TGTGCCAGCAGTTACGAGGCGGGGAACACTGAAGCTTTCTTT
TRBD1	TRBV28	TRBJ2-2	few	CASIPRDSSFYTGELFF	TGTGCCAGCATACCCCGGGACAGCTCATTTTACACCGGGGAGCTGTTTTTT
TRBD2	TRBV27	TRBJ2-1	few	CASSPPPLLAGGPNEQFF	TGTGCCAGCAGTCCGCCTCCCCTACTAGCGGGGGGGCCTAATGAGCAGTTCTTC
.	TRBV25-1	TRBJ2-2	.	CASSSVHTGELFF	TGTGCCAGTTCATCGGTCCACACCGGGGAGCTGTTTTTT
.	TRBV7-3	TRBJ2-2	few	CASSSPIHPGELFF	TGTGCCAGCAGCTCCCCCATACACCCCGGGGAGCTGTTTTTT
.	TRBV3-1	TRBJ2-3	few	CASSHRRSSTDTQYF	TGTGCCAGCAGCCATCGGCGGTCTAGCACAGATACGCAGTATTTT
.	TRBV12-3/TRBV12-4	TRBJ2-3	few	CASSLALGLTDTQYF	TGTGCCAGCAGTTTAGCTCTGGGGCTCACAGATACGCAGTATTTT
.	TRBV5-1	TRBJ2-3	few	CASSSYTADTQYF	TGCGCCAGCAGCTCCTACACCGCAGATACGCAGTATTTT
.	TRBV28	TRBJ2-5	many	CASSFFPVGTWAQETQYF	TGTGCCAGCAGTTTCTTTCCTGTTGGGACATGGGCCCAAGAGACCCAGTACTTC
.	TRBV7-8	TRBJ2-2	.	CASNPLGRSNTGELFF	TGTGCCAGCAACCCGCTCGGACGGTCGAACACCGGGGAGCTGTTTTTT
.	TRBV29-1	TRBJ1-2	.	CSVVVGSYGYTF	TGCAGCGTTGTGGTGGGAAGCTATGGCTACACCTTC